The 15 T cell receptor beta chains below were found in one sample sequenced in a study of identical twins. Each CDR3 protein is one row after TCRdb ran MiXCR on the 5' RACE reads. The data contain around 280,000 distinct CDR3 sequences, about 8.1% of them seen just once; the ten biggest clones take up approximately 2.1%. These same records also appear under a second study, on yellow fever vaccine responses in identical twins.

Sequenced input: memory (CD45RO+) T cells sorted from blood. These receptors all stem from a young woman in good health.

This clonotype occurred many times. The chain is built from TRBV29-1 and TRBJ2-1; D uncertain. There are 11 residues in the CDR3. Trimming took off 5 bases at V and 4 bases at J, with 6 bases between the two ends. Germline V gene lookup returns CDR1 SQVTM and CDR2 ANQGSEA. The DNA of the CDR3 is TGCAGCGTTCTCACATACAATGAGCAGTTCTTC. It translates to CSVLTYNEQFF.

Many counts were recorded for this clonotype. The V gene is TRBV7-8, the J gene TRBJ1-1; D ambiguous. Trimming pared 5 bases from V and 0 bases from J, leaving 7 bases between. The germline V gene encodes CDR1 SGHVS and CDR2 FQNEAQ. The CDR3 consists of 13 residues. DNA of the CDR3: TGTGCCAGCAGCGCAGGAATGAACACTGAAGCTTTCTTT. This encodes CASSAGMNTEAFF.

This clonotype came up many times. The chain has TRBV29-1 and TRBJ1-4; a possible D gene is TRBD1 (6 bases). Trimming left V 7 bases short and J 4 bases short, with 10 bases between. The CDR3 has 12 amino acids. Per the germline V gene, CDR1 is SQVTM and CDR2 is ANQGSEA. The CDR3 reads CSAGAINEKLFF. The CDR3 DNA sequence: TGCAGCGCGGGGGCGATTAATGAAAAACTGTTTTTT.

This clonotype was counted many times. This chain links TRBV28 with TRBJ1-5; D remains unclear. The germline V gene encodes CDR1 MDHEN and CDR2 SYDVKM. V shed 3 bases and J shed 4 bases, with 4 bases lying between them. The CDR3 is 12 amino acids. CDR3 sequence (DNA): TGTGCCAGCAGTTTTCTTAATCAGCCCCAGCATTTT. Its translation: CASSFLNQPQHF.

V and J are TRBV6-5 and TRBJ2-6; TRBD1 agrees at 12 bases. The CDR3 sequence is 18 residues long. J gave up 1 base and V 1 base, and 2 bases lay outside the gene matches. Germline assignment: CDR1 MNHEY and CDR2 SVGAGI. In DNA, the CDR3 is TGTGCCAGCAGTTACTGGGGACAGGGGGCGTCTGGGGCCAACGTCCTGACTTTC. Translation: CASSYWGQGASGANVLTF.

This clonotype was detected a few times. The chain recombines TRBV5-1 with TRBJ2-3; 8 nucleotides align to TRBD2. Germline V CDR1 and CDR2: SGHRS, YFSETQ. The CDR3 totals 13 residues. The ends lost 2 bases at V and 6 bases at J; junction bases unmatched: 2. The CDR3 loop reads CASSFASGDTQYF. The DNA of the CDR3 is TGCGCCAGCAGCTTTGCTAGCGGGGATACGCAGTATTTT.

This clonotype was found a few times. The chain joins TRBV20-1 to TRBJ1-2; TRBD1 matches 8 bases. V lost 4 bases to trimming and J lost 5 bases; unmatched junction nucleotides: 3. Germline assignment: CDR1 DFQATT and CDR2 SNEGSKA (reference sequence). This CDR3 is built from 12 residues. The CDR3 sequence: CSANDRGYGYTF. In DNA form, the CDR3 reads TGCAGTGCTAACGACAGGGGATATGGCTACACCTTC.

This clonotype has more than one count but fewer than ten. The chain combines TRBV18 with TRBJ2-6; no clear D. Trimming took off 3 bases at V and 2 bases at J, with 2 bases between the two ends. Germline values: CDR1 KGHSH, CDR2 LQKENI. The CDR3 loop spans 13 amino acids. CDR3 sequence (DNA): TGTGCCAGCTCACCCCCTGGGGCCAACGTCCTGACTTTC. Translation gives CASSPPGANVLTF.

This clonotype was counted many times. The chain is built from TRBV10-3 and TRBJ2-1; 15 positions agree with TRBD2. Unmatched junction bases numbered 5, after V lost 4 bases and J lost 10 bases. Germline values: CDR1 ENHRY, CDR2 SYGVKD. The CDR3 sequence is 15 residues long. CDR3 region: CAISGGLAGGREQFF. For the CDR3, the DNA is TGTGCCATCAGTGGTGGACTAGCGGGGGGGCGGGAGCAGTTCTTC.

This clonotype was recorded only once. This chain connects TRBV6-1 to TRBJ2-7; possible D gene TRBD1, 6 bases. Trimming stripped 8 bases from V and 3 bases from J, with 14 bases between. This CDR3 region has 13 residues. Germline V lookup: CDR1 MNHNS, CDR2 SASEGT. The CDR3 region is CASRGHLVYEQYF. In nucleotides, the CDR3 is TGTGCCAGCCGGGGACATTTAGTCTACGAGCAGTACTTC.

This clonotype was picked up a small number of times. The chain uses TRBV19 and TRBJ1-6; 10 nucleotides align to TRBD1. Unmatched junction bases numbered 9, after V lost 5 bases and J lost 8 bases. This CDR3 contains 16 residues. Germline CDR1 reads LNHDA; CDR2 reads SQIVND (reference sequence). CDR3 nucleotides: TGTGCCAGTAGTCTCCTACGACAGGGGGCGGATTCACCCCTCCACTTT. It yields the protein CASSLLRQGADSPLHF.

This clonotype was counted between two and nine times. The V and J genes are TRBV29-1 and TRBJ1-2, with D tentatively TRBD1 (6 bases). CDR3 length: 12 amino acids. Germline V gives CDR1 SQVTM, CDR2 ANQGSEA. The V gene lost 7 bases and the J gene lost 7 bases, with 16 bases spanning the gap. The CDR3 nucleotides are TGCAGCGGCTATGCAGGGGAGGGTGGCTACACCTTC. This translates into CSGYAGEGGYTF. The whole variable domain, remainder taken from reference TRBV29-1 and TRBJ1-2, is SAVISQKPSRDICQRGTSLTIQCQVDSQVTMMFWYRQQPGQSLTLIATANQGSEATYESGFVIDKFPISRPNLTFSTLTVSNMSPEDSSIYLCSGYAGEGGYTFGSGTRLTVV.

This clonotype was seen ten or more times. The chain uses TRBV24-1 and TRBJ2-3, with D possibly called TRBD1 or TRBD2 (8 bases each). The germline V gene has CDR1 KGHDR and CDR2 SFDVKD. V gave up 4 bases and J gave up 3 bases, with 19 bases separating them. This CDR3 has 17 amino acids. Here the CDR3 DNA reads TGTGCCACCAGTGACCGCAGCGGGAGACAGGGGACAGATACGCAGTATTTT. It is translated as CATSDRSGRQGTDTQYF.

There are a few counts of this clonotype. The rearrangement links TRBV12-3 or TRBV12-4 to TRBJ2-3; D remains unclear. The CDR3 is 17 residues long. Trimming stripped 5 bases from V and 0 bases from J, with 18 bases between. The DNA for the CDR3 is TGTGCCAGCAGTCAAAAACTCAGGACCCCCAGCACAGATACGCAGTATTTT. It translates to CASSQKLRTPSTDTQYF.

This rearrangement joins TRBV12-3 or TRBV12-4 to TRBJ2-7; D unclear. The CDR3 is 17 amino acids. Deletions cut 0 bases from V and 0 bases from J, with 15 bases between. The CDR3 DNA reads TGTGCCAGCAGTTTAGCCCTGACACTTTCAAGCTCCTACGAGCAGTACTTC. It yields the protein CASSLALTLSSSYEQYF.